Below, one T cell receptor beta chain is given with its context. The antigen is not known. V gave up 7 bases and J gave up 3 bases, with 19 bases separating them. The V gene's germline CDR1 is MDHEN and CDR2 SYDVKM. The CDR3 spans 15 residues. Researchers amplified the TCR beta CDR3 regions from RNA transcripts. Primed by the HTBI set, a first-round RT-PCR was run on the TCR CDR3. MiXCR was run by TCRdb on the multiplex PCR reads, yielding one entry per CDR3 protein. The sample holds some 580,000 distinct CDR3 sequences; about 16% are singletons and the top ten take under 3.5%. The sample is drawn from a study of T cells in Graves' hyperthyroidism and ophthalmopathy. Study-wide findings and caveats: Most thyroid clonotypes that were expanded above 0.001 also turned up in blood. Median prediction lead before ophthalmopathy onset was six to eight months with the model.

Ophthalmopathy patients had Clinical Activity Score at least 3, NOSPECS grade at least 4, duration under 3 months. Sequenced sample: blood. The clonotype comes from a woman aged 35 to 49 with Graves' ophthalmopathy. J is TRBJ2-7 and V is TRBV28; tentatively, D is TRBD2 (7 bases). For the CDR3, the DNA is TGTGCCAGCATCAATGGGGGGGCGGCCCTCTACGAGCAGTACTTC. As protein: CASINGGAALYEQYF.